This T cell receptor beta chain was documented in a study of cytomegalovirus exposure and HLA in healthy donors (dated 2017 in TCRdb). Study-level background: An earlier analysis of several hundred of the donors reported 276 Gb of sequence data and 117 million unique TCR beta sequences obtained from about 200 million T cells. About 300 gigabases of sequencing data and approximately 93 million unique TCR sequences were included in an early release covering about 600 HLA-typed donors. Of the roughly 400 genotyped donors, 81% were placed in the genetic ancestry cluster associated with self-reported Caucasian donors. The aim of the study was to test whether cataloging public T cell receptors could identify signatures of past pathogen exposure. The study used immunosequencing to profile the T cell repertoires of several hundred subjects and linked those repertoires to cytomegalovirus serostatus. Besides the first cohort of under 700 subjects, a separate validation cohort made up of about 120 different subjects was used. High-throughput TCR immunosequencing, statistical association of individual TCRs with disease status, and machine learning were combined to predict cytomegalovirus infection status. To study patterns of TCR occurrence, a later analysis re-analyzed previously published TCR beta repertoires from 650 to 750 donors and added high-resolution HLA genotyping. The later analysis used no new phenotypic data to find candidate immune exposures, relying instead on TCR beta sequences and their occurrence across donors. In an earlier analysis of over 550 of the donors, high-throughput TCR beta sequencing was used to judge whether each TCR beta V gene segment behaved as functional or pseudogenic. Donor age, sex, ethnicity and CMV serostatus were compiled alongside the repertoire data. Genome-wide SNP genotypes for about 55% of the 666 donors were used in a later genetic analysis, which treated that subset as a discovery cohort. All discovery cohort repertoires had been generated on a single sequencing platform. HLA typing included class I and class II loci at four-digit resolution. Typing coverage differed by locus: A, B, C, DRB1 and DQB1 were typed in about 629-630 donors, DQA1 in 500 to 550, DPA1 in some 610, and DPB1 in around 440. About 5 DR-DQ haplotypes were handled as single units for association and clustering, since linkage in the cohort was strong. Across around 400 genotyped donors of the cohort, an average of roughly 250,000 unique TCR beta nucleotide sequences per donor were sequenced, and approximately 17% of those sequences were non-productive.

What the work shows at the level of the full study, not this receptor alone: At a false discovery rate of 0.05, a later analysis linked under 20,000 TCR beta sequences to specific HLA alleles. Correlated functional status among segregating V segments might reflect linkage disequilibrium, but an unknown experimental factor could not be ruled out. When HLA alleles, especially DR and DQ, strongly co-occurred, attributing TCR associations to individual alleles was difficult. The sequencing pipeline was judged likely to have produced a cluster of highly shared sequence variants as a technical artifact. Only TCR beta chains were sequenced in this cohort, and the absence of alpha or paired-chain data limited detectable features. In an earlier analysis of fewer than 700 of the donors, most TCR beta V segments appeared in productive rearrangements about 87% or about 30% of the time, broadly matching IMGT annotations. Cytomegalovirus status was reported to be diagnosed by the classifier with high specificity and sensitivity in both the original and validation cohorts. In a later analysis, HLA-associated TCR beta chains showed more clonal expansion and lower generation probabilities than non-associated chains that were equally common. CMV serostatus was the only immune exposure information available for the cohort. According to a later analysis, TCR association rates differed among HLA loci, with DRB1 alleles showing the most associated TCRs and HLA-C alleles showing the fewest. Some IMGT-functional V segments, including TRBV6-2 and TRBV6-3, could not be distinguished by the 87-base-pair reads and were therefore excluded. The authors suggested that the approach could potentially be extended to other disease states and immunological phenotypes. Because counts were too low, roughly 16 rarely observed V segments, including chromosome 9 orphons, were excluded from the earlier analysis of several hundred of the donors. Across donors, most TCR sequences were observed very rarely, whereas some public TCRs were present in many individuals. In the study, some 180 TCR beta chains were listed as associated with cytomegalovirus. Several of the top co-occurrence clusters appeared to be linked to parvovirus B19, influenza, CMV and Epstein-Barr virus, according to a later analysis. Compared with the approximately 720-donor mean, donors in an Asian-associated ancestry cluster had fewer N-insertions in productive TCRs, according to a later genetic analysis. In vitro tests confirmed that a few of the cytomegalovirus-associated TCR beta chains recognize cytomegalovirus antigens. Most CMV-associated TCR beta chains appeared to be HLA-restricted in a later analysis, and the HLA associations seemed to be driven largely by CMV exposure. In a later genetic analysis, a missense DCLRE1C variant was associated with V-gene and J-gene trimming of TCR beta chains, and the association was replicated in an independent cohort. A further reported finding was that TCR beta sequences accurately predicted the HLA-A and HLA-B alleles for most subjects in the first cohort. The presence/absence analyses assumed that sequencing depth was roughly uniform across donors, and that assumption may not be true. Because HLA typing was missing for some donors at each locus, association tests included only the typed subset.

The germline V gene yields SGHRS for CDR1 and YFSETQ for CDR2. Including the terminal cysteine and phenylalanine, the CDR3 comprises 15 residues. Here the CDR3 DNA is all that survives: 45 bases in frame from base 1. Trimming removed 4 bases from V and 7 bases from J; the gene matches leave 4 bases unexplained. Libraries came from the immunoSEQ multiplex PCR assay. The multiplex PCR relied on a mix of 60 forward primers for TCR Vbeta segments and 13 reverse primers for TCR Jbeta segments. The CDR3 region of rearranged TCR beta genes was amplified from genomic DNA by a multiplex PCR assay. On the Illumina HiSeq System, the amplified TCR beta libraries were sequenced as 87-base-pair reads. Concerning the study's data processing: A later analysis tallied some 79 million unique TCR beta chains across the 660 or so repertoires, and approximately 12 million of those chains were shared by two or more donors. To remove PCR and sequencing errors, raw reads were error-corrected and collapsed into unique sequences using a nearest-neighbor algorithm that merged closely related sequences. Alignment of CDR3 sequences to IMGT reference sequences was used to assign V, D and J gene segments. For a sequence to be retained, a match of at least six nucleotides to both a V gene segment and a J gene segment was required. A rearrangement counted as productive if the CDR3 had no stop codons and remained in frame with V and J, and every other rearrangement counted as non-productive. CDR3 was defined by IMGT convention, running from the second conserved V-encoded cysteine to the conserved J-encoded phenylalanine. In an earlier analysis of just under 600 of the donors, sequences lacking an unambiguous match to a single V gene segment were excluded. An earlier analysis of several hundred of the donors called V segments functional above 56.7% productive rearrangements and segregating when the between-donor standard deviation exceeded 5%. A statistical classification framework was developed to diagnose cytomegalovirus status using the catalog of TCR beta chain sequences. V and J gene assignment, in a later analysis, came from comparing TCR nucleotide sequences with IMGT/GENE-DB human TR gene sequences. Using the TCRdist pipeline, a later analysis assigned CDR3 sequences along with most-parsimonious VDJ recombination scenarios. In a later analysis, each TCR beta chain was defined by its CDR3 amino acid sequence together with its V-gene family, and reads lacking a unique V-gene family were excluded. To address suspected cross-contamination and a sequencing artifact, a later analysis removed over 500 highly shared, low-generation-probability nucleotide sequences. For each public chain, a later analysis derived a clonal expansion index from normalized ranks of inferred template counts within each repertoire. In a later analysis, generation probabilities were computed with a VDJ recombination model fitted to out-of-frame rearrangements, and the resulting probabilities were checked against IGoR. A later analysis scored TCR-TCR, TCR-HLA and TCR-CMV co-occurrence with hypergeometric tests, applying a repertoire-size bias correction to TCR pairs. A later analysis estimated false discovery rates by permuting HLA or CMV assignments 20 times. In a later analysis, co-occurring TCRs were grouped using DBSCAN, and TCRdist sequence similarity was added for clustering within HLA-allele-positive subsets. Repertoires with fewer than 30,000 or more than 120,000 public chains were left out of co-occurrence clustering, as were four to six repertoires with anomalous nucleotide sharing. TCRdb took this table from immuneACCESS and kept in-frame rearrangements with V and J called. Such tables lack part of the clones; where checked against another copy, unresolved V genes explain under half of the gap, and the rest is unexplained. V, J and clone size reflect that table, while D and trimming were determined from the DNA. The sample has approximately 180,000 clones on record, roughly four fifths of them singletons. The ten largest clones add up to 4% to 6% of the sample.

As regards this clone: This receptor's antigen is unknown. Base qualities were left out, and no much larger clone turns up one base away.

The cohort comprised some 730 healthy bone marrow donors. Cohort members were all nominally healthy when sampled, although unrecorded immune exposures were likely present. The donor was CMV seronegative and was included in the group of over 300 seronegative cohort members. Every donor gave a peripheral blood sample, and the peripheral blood mononuclear cells from that sample were used for TCR beta sequencing. Genomic DNA extraction from the blood cell samples was performed with the Qiagen DNeasy Blood Extraction Kit. This sequence was found in a man between 18 and 35 years old in good health and CMV-seronegative. Recombination connected TRBV5-1 to TRBJ2-1; TRBD2 fits 14 bases in the junction. The sequenced sample was PBMCs. The CDR3 sequence is CASSAGLAGVNEQFF. The bases read TGCGCCAGCAGCGCGGGACTAGCGGGGGTGAATGAGCAGTTCTTC. With all but the CDR3 taken from the reference TRBV5-1 and TRBJ2-1 genes, the full variable domain is: KAGVTQTPRYLIKTRGQQVTLSCSPISGHRSVSWYQQTPGQGLQFLFEYFSETQRNKGNFPGRFSGRQFSNSRSEMNVSTLELGDSALYLCASSAGLAGVNEQFFGPGTRLTVL.